The 10 T cell receptor beta chains in this list originate from one sample, sequenced in a study of blood T cell repertoires in COVID-19. Produced via immunoSEQ multiplex PCR; TCRdb's table is partial and in-frame only. The sample comprises about 160,000 clones, over 70% of which are singletons, and approximately 5.6% rests with the top ten. The sequenced sample was PBMCs or T cells enriched from blood (not recorded which). The receptors were sampled from a woman aged 40 to 50 with acute COVID-19.

The genes are TRBV28 and TRBJ1-2; 10 bases agree with TRBD1. CDR3 length equals 17 residues. V trimming: 3 bases; J trimming: 7 bases; junction bases outside the gene matches: 14. Germline CDR1 is MDHEN and CDR2 is SYDVKM. In DNA, the CDR3 is TGTGCCAGCAGTTTGAGAAAGAGCCGGGACAGGGGTCCTGGCTACACCTTC. Translated: CASSLRKSRDRGPGYTF.

The V gene is TRBV5-4, the J gene TRBJ2-1; D not certain. CDR3 size: 16 residues. Looked up from germline, CDR1 is SGHNT and CDR2 is YYREEE (reference sequence). V lost 3 bases, J lost 0 bases, and 13 bases lay in between. CDR3 DNA: TGTGCCAGCAGCTCGTCGGGTCCGAGCTCCTACAATGAGCAGTTCTTC. Protein: CASSSSGPSSYNEQFF.

The chain couples TRBV30 to TRBJ1-6, with D tentatively TRBD1 (6 bases). The CDR3 sequence is 17 residues long. V lost 2 bases, J lost 7 bases, and 21 bases lay in between. Germline CDR1 GTSNPN, CDR2 SVGIG (reference sequence). CDR3 sequence (DNA): TGTGCCTGGAGTCTGGAGGTTCCGGGACATAGAAATTCACCCCTCCACTTT. This sequence encodes CAWSLEVPGHRNSPLHF. Supplemented by reference TRBV30 and TRBJ1-6, the full variable domain reads SQTIHQWPATLVQPVGSPLSLECTVEGTSNPNLYWYRQAAGRGLQLLFYSVGIGQISSEVPQNLSASRPQDRQFILSSKKLLLSDSGFYLCAWSLEVPGHRNSPLHFGNGTRLTVT.

V is TRBV30 and J is TRBJ2-1; 13 nucleotides align to TRBD2. CDR1 and CDR2 from the germline V gene are GTSNPN and SVGIG (reference sequence). The CDR3 has 16 residues. After removal of 2 bases from V and 9 bases from J, the junction contained 10 bases not matched to a gene. CDR3 amino acids: CAWSSIGLAGDREQFF. The CDR3 coding sequence is TGTGCCTGGAGTAGTATAGGACTAGCGGGAGACCGTGAGCAGTTCTTC.

The chain uses TRBV19 and TRBJ1-5; TRBD1 matches at 9 bases. Germline-derived CDR1 and CDR2 are LNHDA and SQIVND (reference sequence). After removal of 8 bases from V and 2 bases from J, the junction contained 13 bases not matched to a gene. The CDR3 is 17 residues long. The CDR3 coding sequence is TGTGCCAGTGGCCGGGACAGGGAGGGAAGGGGCAATCAGCCCCAGCATTTT. This encodes CASGRDREGRGNQPQHF.

Only a few counts were recorded for this clone. The V gene is TRBV11-2, the J gene TRBJ1-2, with TRBD1 as a possible D gene (5 bases). From germline, CDR1 is SGHAT and CDR2 FQNNGV. V was clipped by 2 bases and J by 2 bases, with 18 bases between them. The CDR3 runs 17 residues. The CDR3, as DNA: TGTGCCAGCAGCTTATTGGTGGGAGGGGTAGGAAACTATGGCTACACCTTC. This encodes CASSLLVGGVGNYGYTF.

This sequence joins TRBV12-3 or TRBV12-4 and TRBJ1-2; a weak D match, TRBD1 (6 bases). The CDR3 covers 13 residues. V was pared by 6 bases and J by 1 base, with 9 bases between. The CDR3 is CASSRTVNYGYTF. CDR3 coding DNA: TGTGCCAGCAGCAGGACAGTTAACTATGGCTACACCTTC.

The gene calls are TRBV7-3 and TRBJ2-7; 12 bases agree with TRBD1. Losses at the gene ends were 5 bases for V and 2 bases for J; bases not matched to a gene: 4. This CDR3 has 15 amino acids. Germline lookup yields CDR1 SGHTA and CDR2 FQGTGA. The chain's CDR3 is CASSNGTGGPYEQYF. The CDR3 DNA reads TGTGCCAGCAGCAACGGGACAGGGGGCCCCTACGAGCAGTACTTC.

The gene calls are TRBV28 and TRBJ2-7; possible D gene TRBD2, 5 bases. Germline loops: CDR1 MDHEN, CDR2 SYDVKM. The ends were cut back, 5 bases at V and 5 bases at J, with 13 bases in the middle. The CDR3 contains 13 residues. CDR3 sequence reads: CASSPSGSNEQYV. The CDR3 nucleotides read TGTGCCAGCAGTCCATCGGGATCGAACGAGCAGTACGTC.

This clone was detected only a few times. This rearrangement joins TRBV5-1 to TRBJ1-2; D call uncertain. Between the trimmed V and J ends, which lost 5 bases and 4 bases, there was a span of 18 bases. CDR3 length: 15 amino acids. CDR1 and CDR2 (germline): SGHRS, YFSETQ. CDR3 residues: CASSPGSGVSYGYTF. CDR3 coding DNA: TGCGCCAGCAGTCCGGGTTCGGGAGTTAGCTATGGCTACACCTTC.